The 14 T cell receptor beta chains in this list originate from one sample, sequenced in a study of shared clonotypes between healthy human individuals. TCRdb keeps only in-frame clones here, not all; method: immunoSEQ multiplex PCR. Of about 2.3 million clones in the sample, just under 95% were seen once. The sample was naive CD4+ T cells from PBMCs. Subset noted: CD45RA+ positively selected. The receptor source for this set is a man between 18 and 29 years old in good health. Some clones in this sample may be carry-over from other donors' samples.

The CDR3 region has the DNA TGTGCCAGCCACACCCGGGACAGGGGAAATTATAACTATGGCTACACCTTC. Residues: CASHTRDRGNYNYGYTF. The gene calls are TRBV28 and TRBJ1-2; 10 bases map to TRBD1. The V and J ends lost 8 bases and 1 base, in that order; junction bases with no gene match: 13. Germline V gene data show CDR1 as MDHEN and CDR2 as SYDVKM. The CDR3 totals 17 residues.

V gene TRBV30 combines with J gene TRBJ2-2; D gene uncertain. V was pared by 3 bases and J by 0 bases, with 5 bases between. The CDR3 is 13 amino acids. Germline CDR1 and CDR2: GTSNPN and SVGIG (reference sequence). The CDR3, as DNA: TGTGCCTGGAGGGAAGCGAACACCGGGGAGCTGTTTTTT. As protein: CAWREANTGELFF.

As regards this clone: Other DNA sequences in this sample translate to the same CDR3. V is TRBV7-9 and J is TRBJ1-1, with 8 positions matching TRBD1. The CDR3 contains 14 residues. V trimming: 5 bases; J trimming: 1 base; junction bases outside the gene matches: 3. CDR1 and CDR2 from the germline V gene are SEHNR and FQNEAQ (reference sequence). CDR3 nucleotides: TGTGCCAGCAGCCTCACAGGGGGGAACACTGAAGCTTTCTTT. This translates into CASSLTGGNTEAFF. The full variable domain, rest sourced from reference TRBV7-9 and TRBJ1-1, is DTGVSQNPRHKITKRGQNVTFRCDPISEHNRLYWYRQTLGQGPEFLTYFQNEAQLEKSRLLSDRFSAERPKGSFSTLEIQRTEQGDSAMYLCASSLTGGNTEAFFGQGTRLTVV.

This chain joins TRBV2 and TRBJ1-3; D possibly corresponds to TRBD1 (6 bases). Between the trimmed V and J ends, which lost 8 bases and 2 bases, there was a span of 19 bases. This CDR3 region has 16 residues. Germline assignment: CDR1 SNHLY and CDR2 FYNNEI. CDR3 protein: CASDRNALQPGNTIYF. The CDR3 region has the DNA TGTGCCAGCGACAGGAACGCCTTGCAACCTGGAAACACCATATATTTT. The complete variable domain, with remaining parts taken from reference TRBV2 and TRBJ1-3, reads EPEVTQTPSHQVTQMGQEVILRCVPISNHLYFYWYRQILGQKVEFLVSFYNNEISEKSEIFDDQFSVERPDGSNFTLKIRSTKLEDSAMYFCASDRNALQPGNTIYFGEGSWLTVV.

This chain joins TRBV27 and TRBJ1-1, with 8 bases that match TRBD1. The J segment lost 1 base and the V segment lost 4 bases, leaving 5 bases of the junction unmatched. The germline V gene encodes CDR1 MNHEY and CDR2 SMNVEV (reference sequence). This CDR3 has 15 residues. DNA for the CDR3: TGTGCCAGCAGTTACTACAGGGGGGGGAACACTGAAGCTTTCTTT. It yields the protein CASSYYRGGNTEAFF.

This clone has a single count. The chain recombines TRBV9 with TRBJ2-1, with D perhaps being TRBD1 or TRBD2 (6 bases each). The V gene lost 0 bases and the J gene lost 8 bases, with 24 bases spanning the gap. CDR3 length: 18 residues. CDR1 and CDR2 from the germline V gene are SGDLS and YYNGEE. CDR3 sequence reads: CASSVAGAPGISFDEQFF. DNA of the CDR3: TGTGCCAGCAGCGTAGCGGGGGCCCCCGGGATCTCCTTCGATGAGCAGTTCTTC. The complete variable domain, with remaining parts taken from reference TRBV9 and TRBJ2-1, reads DSGVTQTPKHLITATGQRVTLRCSPRSGDLSVYWYQQSLDQGLQFLIQYYNGEERAKGNILERFSAQQFPDLHSELNLSSLELGDSALYFCASSVAGAPGISFDEQFFGPGTRLTVL.

The chain uses TRBV6-1 and TRBJ2-6; D not resolved. This CDR3 spans 15 amino acids. V was clipped by 9 bases and J by 3 bases, with 15 bases between them. Germline values: CDR1 MNHNS, CDR2 SASEGT. The CDR3 coding sequence is TGTGCCAGTTCTGGTCGGAGCAGTGGGGCCAACGTCCTGACTTTC. This encodes CASSGRSSGANVLTF.

On this clone itself: This same CDR3 is encoded by further DNA sequences in the sample. The rearrangement uses TRBV18 and TRBJ2-5; D gene ambiguous. Germline CDR1 and CDR2: KGHSH and LQKENI. The CDR3 has 12 amino acids. Trimming took off 3 bases at V and 1 base at J, with 3 bases between the two ends. The CDR3 region is CASSPIQETQYF. The DNA of the CDR3 is TGTGCCAGCTCACCTATCCAAGAGACCCAGTACTTC.

This chain links TRBV2 with TRBJ2-3; 13 bases are shared with TRBD2. Germline V gives CDR1 SNHLY, CDR2 FYNNEI. Trimming at V came to 3 bases and at J to 5 bases, leaving 8 bases not matched to a gene. The CDR3 has 17 amino acids. The CDR3 sequence: CASSERTSGRGRDTQYF. The CDR3 DNA sequence: TGTGCCAGCAGTGAGCGGACTAGCGGGAGAGGGAGAGATACGCAGTATTTT.

This chain joins TRBV7-9 and TRBJ2-1; TRBD1 matches 10 bases. The V and J ends lost 1 base and 6 bases, in that order; junction bases with no gene match: 3. Germline CDR1 SEHNR, CDR2 FQNEAQ (reference sequence). The CDR3 loop spans 15 amino acids. CDR3 nucleotide sequence: TGTGCCAGCAGCTTAGGAAGGACAGGGGGCAATGAGCAGTTCTTC. Protein product: CASSLGRTGGNEQFF.

Written as DNA, the CDR3 is TGTGCCAGCAGCCTCGGTGGGGGGCGGGGAACTACTGGGGCCAACGTCCTGACTTTC. This codes for CASSLGGGRGTTGANVLTF. The V call is TRBV7-6, the J call TRBJ2-6; D assignment may be TRBD1 or TRBD2 (6 bases each). This CDR3 spans 19 amino acids. Trimming left V 5 bases short and J 2 bases short, with 22 bases between. Germline CDR1 is SGHVS and CDR2 is FNYEAQ.

The chain links TRBV5-1 to TRBJ1-1; D gene ambiguous. V was clipped by 0 bases and J by 4 bases, with 16 bases between them. CDR1 and CDR2 from the germline V gene are SGHRS and YFSETQ. CDR3 length: 16 amino acids. CDR3 sequence reads: CASSLAASGLPTEAFF. Here the CDR3 DNA reads TGCGCCAGCAGCTTGGCCGCGAGCGGACTCCCCACTGAAGCTTTCTTT.

The rearrangement uses TRBV5-6 and TRBJ1-1; D is uncertain. The CDR3 has 19 amino acids. CDR1 is SGHDT, CDR2 YYEEEE, per germline. V lost 1 base, J lost 1 base, and 23 bases lay in between. The CDR3 DNA sequence: TGTGCCAGCAGCTTGTTCGGCAGACCCTTAAGTAGTCCGAACACTGAAGCTTTCTTT. Protein product: CASSLFGRPLSSPNTEAFF.

This chain joins TRBV28 and TRBJ2-1, with TRBD2 matching over 10 bases. The CDR3 consists of 17 residues. Germline CDR1 MDHEN, CDR2 SYDVKM. Trimming cost V 7 bases and J 8 bases; bases outside gene matches: 17. CDR3 protein: CASKPSSGSPQIHEQFF. For the CDR3, the DNA is TGTGCCAGCAAACCTTCTAGCGGGAGCCCACAGATACATGAGCAGTTCTTC. Using reference TRBV28 and TRBJ2-1 for the parts outside the CDR3, the full variable domain is DVKVTQSSRYLVKRTGEKVFLECVQDMDHENMFWYRQDPGLGLRLIYFSYDVKMKEKGDIPEGYSVSREKKERFSLILESASTNQTSMYLCASKPSSGSPQIHEQFFGPGTRLTVL.